This is a list of T cell receptor beta chains from one sample in a study of cytomegalovirus exposure and HLA in healthy donors. Profiling relied on immunoSEQ multiplex PCR, and the TCRdb table lists in-frame clones only, not all of them. The sample consists of 100,000 to 150,000 clones, approximately 94% of them appearing once. Sequencing was performed on PBMCs. The receptors were sampled from a woman aged 18-30 years in good health and CMV-seronegative. The CDR3 runs from the conserved cysteine through the conserved F or W. The D gene is left open where the match is weak. Some rows have no size entry. The others give once, few or many, or a class for an expanded clone.

CASSITSPFSYNEQFF TGTGCCAGTAGTATAACTAGCCCCTTCTCCTACAATGAGCAGTTCTTC TRBV19 - TRBJ2-1 -
CASSSDISRGYTF TGTGCCAGCAGCTCAGACATCTCAAGAGGCTACACCTTC TRBV7-9 - TRBJ1-2 -
CAWSSLLGDREADTQYF TGTGCCTGGAGTAGCTTGTTGGGGGACAGGGAGGCAGATACGCAGTATTTT TRBV30 TRBD1 TRBJ2-3 -
CASSLATGTTEAFF TGTGCCAGCAGCTTAGCGACAGGGACCACTGAAGCTTTCTTT TRBV7-2 TRBD1 TRBJ1-1 -
CASSQVGLAGYTQYF TGCGCCAGCAGCCAGGTGGGACTAGCGGGGTATACGCAGTATTTT TRBV4-1 TRBD2 TRBJ2-3 -
CASSPLGGSSYEQYF TGTGCCAGCAGCCCTCTAGGAGGGAGCTCCTACGAGCAGTACTTC TRBV27 - TRBJ2-7 -
CASSSTLAGRNTDTQYF TGCGCCAGCAGCTCGACCCTAGCGGGGAGAAACACAGATACGCAGTATTTT TRBV4-1 TRBD2 TRBJ2-3 -
CASRGGQVGNQPQHF TGTGCCAGCAGAGGAGGACAGGTTGGCAATCAGCCCCAGCATTTT TRBV6-1 TRBD1 TRBJ1-5 -
CASSVAPTGNTEAFF TGTGCCAGCAGCGTAGCACCGACAGGGAACACTGAAGCTTTCTTT TRBV9 - TRBJ1-1 -
CASTQGQLYQETQYF TGCGCCAGCACCCAGGGACAGCTGTACCAAGAGACCCAGTACTTC TRBV5-1 TRBD1 TRBJ2-5 few
CASEDRRRNTEAFF TGTGCCAGCGAGGACAGGAGGAGAAACACTGAAGCTTTCTTT TRBV19 TRBD1 TRBJ1-1 -
CASGGSGTGELFF TGTGCTAGCGGCGGGAGTGGAACCGGGGAGCTGTTTTTT TRBV7-7 TRBD2 TRBJ2-2 -
CASSLVGWARGDQPQHF TGTGCCAGCAGCTTAGTAGGATGGGCCAGGGGAGATCAGCCCCAGCATTTT TRBV7-8 - TRBJ1-5 once
CASSTTPGQGSDTQYF TGTGCCAGTAGTACGACACCGGGACAGGGCTCAGATACGCAGTATTTT TRBV19 TRBD1 TRBJ2-3 few